A single sample gave rise to the 27 T cell receptor beta chains below, sequenced in a study of shared clonotypes between healthy human individuals. Sequencing used immunoSEQ multiplex PCR; TCRdb keeps in-frame clones, though not all of them. The top ten clones hold about 1.5% of a sample with 850,000 to 1,200,000 clones, under 80% of them seen once. Sequencing used memory CD4+ T cells sorted from blood. Subset noted: CD45RA-negative fraction. All receptors come from a man aged 18 to 29 in good health.

This clone has just a few counts. V is TRBV5-1 and J is TRBJ1-1; D unresolved. V dropped 4 bases and J dropped 10 bases, with 17 bases sitting between them. The CDR3 has 13 amino acids. Germline CDR1 SGHRS, CDR2 YFSETQ. CDR3 protein: CASSRSWLDAAFF. CDR3 in DNA: TGCGCCAGCAGCCGTTCCTGGTTAGATGCAGCTTTCTTT. Drawing the rest from reference TRBV5-1 and TRBJ1-1, the complete variable domain is KAGVTQTPRYLIKTRGQQVTLSCSPISGHRSVSWYQQTPGQGLQFLFEYFSETQRNKGNFPGRFSGRQFSNSRSEMNVSTLELGDSALYLCASSRSWLDAAFFGQGTRLTVV.

V gene TRBV28 combines with J gene TRBJ2-5; 11 nucleotides line up with TRBD2. Germline V gene lookup returns CDR1 MDHEN and CDR2 SYDVKM. CDR3 length: 19 amino acids. Losses at the gene ends were 4 bases for V and 1 base for J; bases not matched to a gene: 14. CDR3 nucleotides: TGTGCCAGCAGTTCTCTAGTTGGGGGACTAGCGGACCTCCAAGAGACCCAGTACTTC. Its protein product is CASSSLVGGLADLQETQYF.

This clone has a handful of counts. The rearrangement links TRBV9 to TRBJ2-5; D gene uncertain. Germline values: CDR1 SGDLS, CDR2 YYNGEE. V was pared by 0 bases and J by 5 bases, with 11 bases between. The CDR3 totals 14 residues. The CDR3 coding sequence is TGTGCCAGCAGCGTAGGGGTTAGCCATGAGACCCAGTACTTC. It yields the protein CASSVGVSHETQYF.

CDR3 in DNA: TGTGCCAGCTCAACCCGGGACTCGAATTTCGATGAGCAGTTCTTC. Encoded protein: CASSTRDSNFDEQFF. This sequence joins TRBV18 and TRBJ2-1; perhaps TRBD2 as D (6 bases). The CDR3 length is 15 residues. V was pared by 5 bases and J by 8 bases, with 19 bases between. The germline V gene has CDR1 KGHSH and CDR2 LQKENI. The complete variable domain, with remaining parts taken from reference TRBV18 and TRBJ2-1, reads NAGVMQNPRHLVRRRGQEARLRCSPMKGHSHVYWYRQLPEEGLKFMVYLQKENIIDESGMPKERFSAEFPKEGPSILRIQQVVRGDSAAYFCASSTRDSNFDEQFFGPGTRLTVL.

The V and J genes are TRBV5-6 and TRBJ2-3; D is possibly TRBD1 (5 bases). The CDR3 runs to 15 residues. V lost 7 bases and J lost 0, with 15 bases in between. Per the germline V gene, CDR1 is SGHDT and CDR2 is YYEEEE. As DNA, the CDR3 is TGTGCCAGCCAAGACAGACCTTCTAGCACAGATACGCAGTATTTT. This codes for CASQDRPSSTDTQYF. Filled out from reference TRBV5-6 and TRBJ2-3, the complete variable domain reads DAGVTQSPTHLIKTRGQQVTLRCSPKSGHDTVSWYQQALGQGPQFIFQYYEEEERQRGNFPDRFSGHQFPNYSSELNVNALLLGDSALYLCASQDRPSSTDTQYFGPGTRLTVL.

The genes are TRBV6-6 and TRBJ2-7; tentative D call: TRBD1 (7 bases). With 5 bases removed from V and 2 bases from J, the gap between germline ends came to 16 bases. Germline CDR1 is MNHNY and CDR2 is SVGAGI (reference sequence). The CDR3 has 15 amino acids. CDR3 nucleotide sequence: TGTGCCAGCAGTCAGGGGGAGGTGGGTCCCTACGAGCAGTACTTC. Its translation: CASSQGEVGPYEQYF.

V gene TRBV6-1 combines with J gene TRBJ2-2; no definite D call. Germline loops: CDR1 MNHNS, CDR2 SASEGT. Between the trimmed V and J ends, which lost 3 bases and 6 bases, there was a span of 8 bases. CDR3 length equals 13 residues. As DNA, the CDR3 is TGTGCCAGCAGTGAGCATGGGGCCGGGGAGCTGTTTTTT. This codes for CASSEHGAGELFF.

The chain employs TRBV5-4 and TRBJ2-7; TRBD2 matches at 13 bases. Germline-derived CDR1 and CDR2 are SGHNT and YYREEE (reference sequence). This CDR3 contains 16 residues. The junction had 9 bases not matched to a gene; V was cut back by 4 bases and J by 5 bases. The CDR3 nucleotides read TGTGCCAGCAGCCCGGGGACTAGCGGGATAAGGAACGAGCAGTACTTC. Protein: CASSPGTSGIRNEQYF.

The chain employs TRBV28 and TRBJ2-3; 7 bases are a match to TRBD2. Unmatched junction bases numbered 8, after V lost 4 bases and J lost 4 bases. The CDR3 length is 15 residues. Looked up from germline, CDR1 is MDHEN and CDR2 is SYDVKM. This chain's CDR3 is CASSSRRGEADTQYF. CDR3 in DNA: TGTGCCAGCAGTTCGAGACGGGGGGAAGCAGATACGCAGTATTTT.

V gene TRBV27 combines with J gene TRBJ2-7; 11 nucleotides align to TRBD1. Germline V gives CDR1 MNHEY, CDR2 SMNVEV (reference sequence). J lost 5 bases, V lost 5 bases, and 8 bases had no gene match. The CDR3 has 15 amino acids. As DNA, the CDR3 is TGTGCCAGCAGTCGGAGCCGGGACAGGGGGGACGAGCAGTACTTC. It specifies CASSRSRDRGDEQYF.

V usage is TRBV6-4 and J usage is TRBJ2-3, with 8 bases aligning to TRBD1. The CDR3 totals 14 residues. CDR1 and CDR2 (germline): MRHNA, SNTAGT. After removal of 7 bases from V and 4 bases from J, the junction contained 7 bases not matched to a gene. This chain's CDR3 is CASTWDRLPDTQYF. The CDR3 DNA reads TGTGCCAGCACCTGGGACAGGCTGCCAGATACGCAGTATTTT.

The chain is built from TRBV19 and TRBJ1-5; no clear D. The CDR3 contains 13 residues. The ends were cut back, 1 base at V and 7 bases at J, with 8 bases in the middle. CDR1 is LNHDA and CDR2 is SQIVND in the germline V gene (reference sequence). The CDR3 DNA follows: TGTGCCAGTAGTATAGTTGGGTCCCAGCCCCAGCATTTT. Translated, it gives CASSIVGSQPQHF.

V gene TRBV4-1 combines with J gene TRBJ1-6; possibly TRBD1 for D (5 bases). This CDR3 has 17 amino acids. Trimming left V 0 bases short and J 3 bases short, with 12 bases between. Germline CDR1 is MGHRA and CDR2 is YSYEKL. The CDR3 DNA follows: TGCGCCAGCAGCCAAGAGGGATGGCAGGGCTATAATTCACCCCTCCACTTT. Encoded protein: CASSQEGWQGYNSPLHF.

In its sample, this clone was seen a few times. The V and J genes are TRBV7-9 and TRBJ1-1; TRBD1 matches at 7 bases. After removal of 1 base from V and 4 bases from J, the junction contained 0 bases not matched to a gene. This CDR3 contains 13 residues. Germline values: CDR1 SEHNR, CDR2 FQNEAQ (reference sequence). The CDR3 DNA follows: TGTGCCAGCAGCTTAGAGGGGGCCACTGAAGCTTTCTTT. This sequence encodes CASSLEGATEAFF.

The chain couples TRBV14 to TRBJ2-1; 12 nucleotides line up with TRBD2. Germline V lookup: CDR1 SGHDN, CDR2 FVKESK. The CDR3 contains 15 residues. Trimming at V came to 4 bases and at J to 7 bases, leaving 5 bases not matched to a gene. The CDR3 coding sequence is TGTGCCAGCAGCCCTCTAGCGGGGGGGCCGAATGAGCAGTTCTTC. Its protein product is CASSPLAGGPNEQFF.

The rearrangement joins TRBV5-1 to TRBJ2-7; TRBD1 agrees at 7 bases. V dropped 8 bases and J dropped 7; count of bases not matched to a gene: 15. The CDR3 spans 14 residues. Germline V CDR1 and CDR2: SGHRS, YFSETQ. In DNA form, the CDR3 reads TGCGCCAGTGGAGGAGAGGGGGCGCGCAGAGAGCAGTACTTC. This gives the protein CASGGEGARREQYF.

The rearrangement links TRBV28 to TRBJ1-6, with a possible D match to TRBD1 (6 bases). This CDR3 has 15 amino acids. CDR1 is MDHEN and CDR2 is SYDVKM in the germline V gene. The V end lost 6 bases, the J end lost 7 bases, and 16 bases lay between the germline ends. In nucleotides, the CDR3 is TGTGCCAGCAGCTCGCCGGCAGGGGACAATTCACCCCTCCACTTT. Translation gives CASSSPAGDNSPLHF.

J is TRBJ2-7 and V is TRBV9, with a tentative D call TRBD2 (5 bases). V was trimmed by 0 bases and J by 6 bases, leaving 16 bases between them. Germline-derived CDR1 and CDR2 are SGDLS and YYNGEE. The CDR3 is 15 amino acids. Here the CDR3 DNA reads TGTGCCAGCAGCGTAGAGGGCGGGCAGGCGAGCGAGCAGTACTTC. Its protein product is CASSVEGGQASEQYF.

The chain joins TRBV10-1 to TRBJ2-5; the D is unclear. Germline CDR1 WNHNN, CDR2 SYGVQD (reference sequence). The CDR3 sequence is 13 residues long. Trimming left V 4 bases short and J 1 base short, with 7 bases between. Here the CDR3 DNA reads TGCGCCAGCAGTGGGGGATCCCAAGAGACCCAGTACTTC. Its translation is CASSGGSQETQYF.

J is TRBJ2-1 and V is TRBV29-1; 9 nucleotides align to TRBD2. V shed 0 bases and J 9 bases; nucleotides not matched to a gene: 9. CDR1 is SQVTM, CDR2 ANQGSEA, per germline. CDR3 size: 15 residues. The CDR3: CSVEDGAGGPGEQFF. As DNA, the CDR3 is TGCAGCGTTGAAGATGGTGCGGGAGGGCCGGGTGAGCAGTTCTTC.

This rearrangement joins TRBV7-8 to TRBJ2-7; D is uncertain. The V end lost 5 bases, the J end lost 4 bases, and 9 bases lay between the germline ends. CDR1 is SGHVS and CDR2 is FQNEAQ in the germline V gene. The length of the CDR3 is 12 residues. This chain's CDR3 is CASSETPYEQYF. The CDR3 region has the DNA TGTGCCAGCAGCGAGACACCTTACGAGCAGTACTTC.

The chain links TRBV11-2 to TRBJ1-1; D is perhaps TRBD1 (6 bases). Per the germline V gene, CDR1 is SGHAT and CDR2 is FQNNGV. Trimming stripped 4 bases from V and 0 bases from J, with 12 bases between. The CDR3 loop spans 15 amino acids. This CDR3 reads CASSSWGALNTEAFF. CDR3 sequence (DNA): TGTGCCAGCAGCTCTTGGGGGGCGCTGAACACTGAAGCTTTCTTT.

This clone was picked up a small number of times. This sequence joins TRBV28 and TRBJ1-2, with TRBD1 identical over 7 bases. This CDR3 is built from 14 residues. Trimming took 5 bases from V and 4 from J; bases not matched to a gene: 7. Germline-derived CDR1 and CDR2 are MDHEN and SYDVKM. This chain's CDR3 is CASSASTGAYGYTF. The CDR3 coding sequence is TGTGCCAGCAGTGCGTCTACAGGGGCCTATGGCTACACCTTC.

The V and J genes are TRBV10-3 and TRBJ2-7; maybe TRBD1 (6 bases). Trimming removed 8 bases at V and 2 bases at J, with 13 bases between. This CDR3 has 13 residues. CDR1 ENHRY and CDR2 SYGVKD come from the germline V gene. The CDR3 spells CAIGTQTPYEQYF. DNA for the CDR3: TGTGCCATCGGGACACAAACCCCCTACGAGCAGTACTTC.

This clone has more than one count but fewer than ten. This sequence joins TRBV18 and TRBJ1-1, with no clear D. Germline V gene data show CDR1 as KGHSH and CDR2 as LQKENI. This CDR3 has 14 residues. Between the trimmed V and J ends, which lost 2 bases and 0 bases, there was a span of 7 bases. The CDR3 sequence: CASSPMGMNTEAFF. The CDR3 nucleotides are TGTGCCAGCTCACCAATGGGCATGAACACTGAAGCTTTCTTT. The full variable domain, rest sourced from reference TRBV18 and TRBJ1-1, is NAGVMQNPRHLVRRRGQEARLRCSPMKGHSHVYWYRQLPEEGLKFMVYLQKENIIDESGMPKERFSAEFPKEGPSILRIQQVVRGDSAAYFCASSPMGMNTEAFFGQGTRLTVV.

V and J are TRBV10-3 and TRBJ1-6, with 9 bases lining up with TRBD1. V lost 10 bases, J lost 7 bases, and 5 bases stayed unmatched. The CDR3 sequence is 13 residues long. Per germline, CDR1 ENHRY and CDR2 SYGVKD. The CDR3 sequence: CATTGGQNSPLHF. The CDR3 DNA reads as TGTGCCACCACAGGGGGCCAGAATTCACCCCTCCACTTT.

The rearrangement links TRBV18 to TRBJ1-1, with D unclear. This CDR3 spans 13 amino acids. V shed 4 bases and J shed 5 bases, with 11 bases lying between them. Germline loops: CDR1 KGHSH, CDR2 LQKENI. In nucleotides, the CDR3 is TGTGCCAGCTCACAATCGCCGGGGACTGAAGCTTTCTTT. This gives the protein CASSQSPGTEAFF.